This T cell receptor (beta chain) appears in the sequencing data of a study of blood T cell repertoires in COVID-19 (dated by TCRdb to about 2020). Concerning the study at large: Samples covering the acute and convalescent phases of COVID-19 were provided by collaborators in the United States, Italy and Spain. The material from the prospective study consisted of cDNA or gDNA derived from T cells, B-cell-depleted T cells, or PBMCs. Subjects who had been exposed to COVID-19, were actively infected with it, or had recovered from it provided the deeply sampled blood TCRbeta repertoires that made up the dataset. The repertoires were released in a freely available public database intended as a resource for research on the immune response to SARS-CoV-2. Samples were obtained from the ongoing ImmuneRACE study (first 160 participants) and from some 1,200 subjects provided by 6 global collaborators. The sample metadata nearly always contained a de-identified subject ID, COVID-19 status, age in years and sex. Where available, HLA class I and class II types were taken from metadata supplied by the sample provider and were not determined by assay-based typing. Overall study results and their limits: How much clinical and demographic metadata was included differed by source and by participant, and the metadata was provided uncurated.

Whole blood was collected in K2EDTA tubes by collaborating institutions according to the institutions' own protocols. Collaborator samples were shipped for TCRbeta analysis as frozen whole blood, isolated PBMCs, or DNA extracted from either sample type. A remark on this clone: Its binding antigen is unknown. No per-base quality is available; no much larger clone lies one base away.

TCRbeta CDR3 regions were amplified from genomic DNA by means of the immunoSEQ Assay, a bias-controlled multiplex PCR. In the authors' own workflow: Within the assay, amplification of reference gene primers was used to estimate how many nucleated cells each sample contained. To quantify the absolute abundance of each unique TCRbeta CDR3 rearrangement, sequence reads were collapsed and filtered. Productive Simpson clonality was computed per sample as the square root of Simpson's diversity index over productive rearrangements. Imported from immuneACCESS, the table was reduced by TCRdb to in-frame sequences with V and J called. These copies leave out some clones; in studies compared against another copy, an unresolved V gene accounts for under half, and the cause of the remainder is not known. V, J and clone size derive from that table, while D and trimming were established from the DNA sequence. The sample yields 65,000 to 85,000 clones; around nine tenths were counted once. The ten largest clonotypes hold 15% to 20% of the sample.

Cut back by 1 base and 6 bases, the V and J ends lie 12 bases apart. Spanning cysteine to phenylalanine, the CDR3 consists of 15 amino acids. Only CDR3 DNA remains: 45 bases, in frame from the first base. Sequences LGHNA (CDR1) and YSLEER (CDR2) are obtained from the germline V gene. This receptor was obtained from a human donor in a cohort sampled during active COVID-19. Sequencing was performed on peripheral blood. In this chain, TRBV4-3 is recombined with TRBJ1-4; the D gene identity is not certain. CDR3 sequence: CASSQVQAPYEKLFF. The sequenced DNA is TGCGCCAGCAGCCAAGTCCAGGCACCTTATGAAAAACTGTTTTTT.